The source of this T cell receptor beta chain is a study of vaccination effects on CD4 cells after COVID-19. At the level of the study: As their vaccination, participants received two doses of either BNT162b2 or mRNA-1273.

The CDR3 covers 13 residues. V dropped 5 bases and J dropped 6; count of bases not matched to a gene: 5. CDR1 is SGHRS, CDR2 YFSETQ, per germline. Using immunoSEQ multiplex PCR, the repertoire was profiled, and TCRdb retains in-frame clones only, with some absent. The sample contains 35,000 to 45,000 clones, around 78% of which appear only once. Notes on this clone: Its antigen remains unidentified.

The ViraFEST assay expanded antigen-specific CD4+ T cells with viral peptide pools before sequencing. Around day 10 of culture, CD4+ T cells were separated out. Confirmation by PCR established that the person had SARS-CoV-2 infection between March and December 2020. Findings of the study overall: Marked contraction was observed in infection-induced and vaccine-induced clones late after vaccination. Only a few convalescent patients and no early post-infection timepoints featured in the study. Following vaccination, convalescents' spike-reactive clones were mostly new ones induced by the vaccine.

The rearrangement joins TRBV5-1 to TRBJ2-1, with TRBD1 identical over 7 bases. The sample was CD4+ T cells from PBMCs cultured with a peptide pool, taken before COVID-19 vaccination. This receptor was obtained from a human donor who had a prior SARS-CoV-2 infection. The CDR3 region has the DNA TGCGCCAGCAGAGACAGGGTGAGCAATGAGCAGTTCTTC. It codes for CASRDRVSNEQFF.